Listed here are 32 T cell receptor beta chains from one sample, sequenced in a study of T cell responses to AZD1222 COVID-19 vaccine. The assay was immunoSEQ multiplex PCR, and TCRdb's table has in-frame clones only and misses some. Here the sample spans about 160,000 clones, 92% being singletons. The sample was peripheral blood, taken on day 0 of MenACWY control vaccination. These receptors were taken from an adult in good health.

V gene TRBV11-2 combines with J gene TRBJ2-3; 12 bases align to TRBD2. The V gene end was trimmed by 2 bases and the J gene end by 2 bases; junction bases not matched to a gene: 5. Germline CDR1 reads SGHAT; CDR2 reads FQNNGV. The CDR3 sequence is 17 residues long. Here the CDR3 reads CASSLLGTSGPTDTQYF. Written as DNA, the CDR3 is TGTGCCAGCAGCTTATTGGGGACTAGCGGGCCCACAGATACGCAGTATTTT.

This clone occurred a few times. V and J are TRBV28 and TRBJ2-1; possibly TRBD2 for D (5 bases). Germline V gene lookup returns CDR1 MDHEN and CDR2 SYDVKM. There are 13 residues in the CDR3. With 3 bases removed from V and 6 bases from J, the gap between germline ends came to 9 bases. The CDR3: CASSLYGGNEQFF. The DNA for the CDR3 is TGTGCCAGCAGTTTGTACGGAGGCAATGAGCAGTTCTTC.

This clone was seen once. The chain joins TRBV7-2 to TRBJ1-3, with 8 positions matching TRBD1. CDR1 and CDR2 from the germline V gene are SGHTA and FQGNSA. CDR3 length equals 16 residues. Trimming took 6 bases from V and 6 from J; bases not matched to a gene: 13. The CDR3 here is CASSPARTGFANTIYF. The CDR3 DNA follows: TGTGCCAGCAGTCCGGCGAGGACAGGGTTTGCAAACACCATATATTTT.

The chain recombines TRBV27 with TRBJ2-2; D may be TRBD1 (5 bases). The germline gives CDR1 MNHEY, CDR2 SMNVEV (reference sequence). The CDR3 length is 13 residues. V lost 3 bases and J lost 6, with 8 bases in between. This CDR3 is CASSFKGAGELFF. DNA for the CDR3: TGTGCCAGCAGTTTCAAAGGGGCCGGGGAGCTGTTTTTT.

The CDR3 region has the DNA TGTGCCTGGAGCGGGAATCGGAACACCGGGGAGCTGTTTTTT. Protein: CAWSGNRNTGELFF. The rearrangement joins TRBV30 to TRBJ2-2, with TRBD2 as a possible D gene (5 bases). The length of the CDR3 is 14 residues. Trimming pared 3 bases from V and 1 base from J, leaving 9 bases between. In germline, CDR1 is GTSNPN, CDR2 SVGIG (reference sequence).

This clone came up a few times. J is TRBJ1-4 and V is TRBV4-3, with D possibly matching TRBD1 (5 bases). This CDR3 is built from 15 residues. Germline CDR1 reads LGHNA; CDR2 reads YSLEER. The V and J ends lost 1 base and 4 bases respectively, with 10 bases between them. The CDR3 is CASSQVGGINEKLFF. The CDR3 DNA is TGCGCCAGCAGCCAAGTCGGGGGGATTAATGAAAAACTGTTTTTT.

The rearrangement joins TRBV2 to TRBJ1-5, with TRBD1 as a possible D gene (5 bases). V was shortened by 3 bases and J by 4 bases, with 10 bases between the two germline ends. CDR1 is SNHLY, CDR2 FYNNEI, per germline. This CDR3 comprises 14 residues. The CDR3 DNA reads as TGTGCCAGCAGTGATTCAGGGTGGAATCAGCCCCAGCATTTT. This translates into CASSDSGWNQPQHF.

V and J are TRBV5-8 and TRBJ2-7, with D perhaps matching TRBD2 (5 bases). This CDR3 comprises 15 residues. The V end was cut by 4 bases, the J end by 4 bases, with 18 bases between. The germline V gene encodes CDR1 SGHTS and CDR2 YDEGEE. The CDR3 sequence: CASSPIGDTVYEQYF. CDR3 nucleotide sequence: TGTGCCAGCAGCCCGATCGGGGATACGGTTTACGAGCAGTACTTC.

This clone came up once. The J gene is TRBJ2-1, the V gene TRBV27, with 11 bases lining up with TRBD2. From germline, CDR1 is MNHEY and CDR2 SMNVEV (reference sequence). V lost 5 bases, J lost 1 base, and 4 bases stayed unmatched. CDR3 length: 16 residues. The CDR3 DNA follows: TGTGCCAGCAGTGCCCTAGCGGGAGGATCCTACAATGAGCAGTTCTTC. Translating gives CASSALAGGSYNEQFF.

The gene calls are TRBV11-2 and TRBJ1-2; D call uncertain. Trimming took 0 bases from V and 2 from J, leaving 1 base between them. Looked up from germline, CDR1 is SGHAT and CDR2 is FQNNGV. The CDR3 runs 12 residues. The CDR3 coding sequence is TGTGCCAGCAGCTTAGAGAACTATGGCTACACCTTC. It codes for CASSLENYGYTF. The variable domain in full, completed from reference TRBV11-2 and TRBJ1-2, reads EAGVAQSPRYKIIEKRQSVAFWCNPISGHATLYWYQQILGQGPKLLIQFQNNGVVDDSQLPKDRFSAERLKGVDSTLKIQPAKLEDSAVYLCASSLENYGYTFGSGTRLTVV.

A remark on this clone: Other DNA sequences of this sample code for an identical CDR3. The chain recombines TRBV9 with TRBJ1-3; the D gene is possibly TRBD1 (5 bases). The CDR3 consists of 14 residues. Germline V gene sequence: CDR1 SGDLS, CDR2 YYNGEE. Trimming removed 2 bases from V and 0 bases from J, with 6 bases in between. The CDR3 DNA reads as TGTGCCAGCAGCGTGACAGACTCTGGAAACACCATATATTTT. Its protein product is CASSVTDSGNTIYF. The full variable domain, completed using reference TRBV9 and TRBJ1-3, is DSGVTQTPKHLITATGQRVTLRCSPRSGDLSVYWYQQSLDQGLQFLIQYYNGEERAKGNILERFSAQQFPDLHSELNLSSLELGDSALYFCASSVTDSGNTIYFGEGSWLTVV.

CDR3 nucleotide sequence: TGTGCCACCGGTCGGGCCAACGTCCTGACTTTC. Amino acid sequence: CATGRANVLTF. The chain is built from TRBV11-2 and TRBJ2-6; the D is unclear. The CDR3 extends over 11 amino acids. V gave up 10 bases and J gave up 5 bases, with 6 bases separating them. CDR1 is SGHAT and CDR2 is FQNNGV in the germline V gene.

This chain connects TRBV25-1 to TRBJ1-6; the D gene is possibly TRBD1 (5 bases). The CDR3 is 15 residues long. V was shortened by 1 base and J by 5 bases, with 9 bases between the two germline ends. Germline V gene lookup returns CDR1 MGHDK and CDR2 SYGVNS. The CDR3 here is CASSEWQDNNSPLHF. Written as DNA, the CDR3 is TGTGCCAGCAGTGAATGGCAGGACAATAATTCACCCCTCCACTTT.

This chain links TRBV7-2 with TRBJ2-3, with D unclear. The CDR3 runs 16 residues. Germline values: CDR1 SGHTA, CDR2 FQGNSA. V gave up 3 bases and J gave up 3 bases, with 16 bases separating them. The CDR3, as DNA: TGTGCCAGCAGCTTGACCTCGACATTTACGACAGATACGCAGTATTTT. Residues: CASSLTSTFTTDTQYF.

This clone was seen a single time. V and J are TRBV18 and TRBJ1-5; the D gene is possibly TRBD1 (5 bases). Deletions cut 3 bases from V and 6 bases from J, with 12 bases between. Germline CDR1 and CDR2: KGHSH and LQKENI. The CDR3 has 14 residues. CDR3 protein: CASSPSQGVQPQHF. CDR3 bases: TGTGCCAGCTCACCGTCCCAAGGGGTTCAGCCCCAGCATTTT. The complete variable domain, with remaining parts taken from reference TRBV18 and TRBJ1-5, reads NAGVMQNPRHLVRRRGQEARLRCSPMKGHSHVYWYRQLPEEGLKFMVYLQKENIIDESGMPKERFSAEFPKEGPSILRIQQVVRGDSAAYFCASSPSQGVQPQHFGDGTRLSIL.

This clone appeared a single time. V gene TRBV3-1 (or the pseudogene TRBV3-2) combines with J gene TRBJ2-2; D remains ambiguous. The CDR3 runs to 13 residues. Germline CDR1 is LGHDT and CDR2 is YNNKEL (reference sequence). Deletions cut 6 bases from V and 5 bases from J, with 10 bases between. The DNA for the CDR3 is TGTGCCAGCAGACACAGAGAAACCGGGGAGCTGTTTTTT. Translated: CASRHRETGELFF.

The chain has TRBV12-5 and TRBJ2-7; D might be TRBD1 (5 bases). The V end lost 0 bases, the J end lost 2 bases, and 14 bases lay between the germline ends. The germline V gene has CDR1 LGHNT and CDR2 FRNRAP. CDR3 length: 16 residues. In nucleotides, the CDR3 is TGTGCTAGTGGTTTGGTATCAGGGCCCGTCCCCTACGAGCAGTACTTC. The encoded protein is CASGLVSGPVPYEQYF. The whole variable domain, remainder taken from reference TRBV12-5 and TRBJ2-7, is DARVTQTPRHKVTEMGQEVTMRCQPILGHNTVFWYRQTMMQGLELLAYFRNRAPLDDSGMPKDRFSAEMPDATLATLKIQPSEPRDSAVYFCASGLVSGPVPYEQYFGPGTRLTVT.

This chain links TRBV9 with TRBJ2-1, with TRBD1 matching 8 bases. J lost 2 bases, V lost 5 bases, and 3 bases had no gene match. This CDR3 region has 14 residues. The germline CDR1 and CDR2 sequences are SGDLS and YYNGEE. CDR3 sequence: CASSTGGTYNEQFF. Written as DNA, the CDR3 is TGTGCCAGCAGTACAGGGGGAACCTACAATGAGCAGTTCTTC.

This chain joins TRBV7-2 and TRBJ2-1, with no clear D. Trimming stripped 5 bases from V and 5 bases from J, with 13 bases between. Germline CDR1 SGHTA, CDR2 FQGNSA. The CDR3 has 14 residues. CDR3 protein: CASSRFSRDNEQFF. The CDR3 nucleotides read TGTGCCAGCAGCCGTTTTAGTCGGGACAATGAGCAGTTCTTC. Supplemented by reference TRBV7-2 and TRBJ2-1, the full variable domain reads GAGVSQSPSNKVTEKGKDVELRCDPISGHTALYWYRQSLGQGLEFLIYFQGNSAPDKSGLPSDRFSAERTGGSVSTLTIQRTQQEDSAVYLCASSRFSRDNEQFFGPGTRLTVL.

The V call is TRBV7-9, the J call TRBJ1-2, with 7 bases matching TRBD1. The CDR3 is 12 amino acids. Germline lookup yields CDR1 SEHNR and CDR2 FQNEAQ (reference sequence). J gave up 6 bases and V 5 bases, and 3 bases lay outside the gene matches. The CDR3 region is CASSEGTDGYTF. CDR3 coding DNA: TGTGCCAGCAGCGAGGGGACAGATGGCTACACCTTC.

The rearrangement uses TRBV19 and TRBJ2-1; 12 bases line up with TRBD2. Losses at the gene ends were 10 bases for V and 6 bases for J; bases not matched to a gene: 13. This CDR3 is 16 amino acids long. The V gene's germline CDR1 is LNHDA and CDR2 SQIVND (reference sequence). The CDR3, as DNA: TGTGCCACCCTCCCATCGGGACTAGCGGGTTTCAATGAGCAGTTCTTC. Translating gives CATLPSGLAGFNEQFF.

V is TRBV18 and J is TRBJ2-7; 12 nucleotides agree with TRBD1. Trimming took 6 bases from V and 5 from J; bases not matched to a gene: 26. CDR1 is KGHSH, CDR2 LQKENI, per germline. This CDR3 comprises 21 residues. The CDR3 region has the DNA TGTGCCAGCTCTCGGGACAGGGGGCGATCGGCTAGCGGGACGGTCAGACACGAGCAGTACTTC. Encoded protein: CASSRDRGRSASGTVRHEQYF.

V usage is TRBV6-4 and J usage is TRBJ1-5; D is uncertain. The CDR3 sequence is 14 residues long. The germline gives CDR1 MRHNA, CDR2 SNTAGT. Trimming left V 4 bases short and J 10 bases short, with 17 bases between. The CDR3 sequence: CASSVGYPGSPQHF. CDR3 sequence (DNA): TGTGCCAGCAGTGTAGGTTACCCGGGGAGTCCCCAGCATTTT.

This chain connects TRBV9 to TRBJ2-3, with D possibly being TRBD2 (6 bases). Trimming took 4 bases from V and 2 from J, leaving 11 bases between them. In germline, CDR1 is SGDLS, CDR2 YYNGEE. The CDR3 has 14 residues. As DNA, the CDR3 is TGTGCCAGCAGCCCCTGGAGGGACACAGATACGCAGTATTTT. It encodes CASSPWRDTDTQYF.

This chain joins TRBV27 and TRBJ2-7; D is possibly TRBD1 or TRBD2 (7 bases each). Per the germline V gene, CDR1 is MNHEY and CDR2 is SMNVEV (reference sequence). V lost 0 bases and J lost 2, with 11 bases in between. This CDR3 comprises 15 residues. The CDR3 DNA reads TGTGCCAGCAGTTTATCGCAGGGGGGGCCCTACGAGCAGTACTTC. Translated, it gives CASSLSQGGPYEQYF.

This chain joins TRBV27 and TRBJ1-5; 9 nucleotides match TRBD1. CDR3 length: 15 amino acids. Germline trimming cut 6 bases from V and 9 bases from J; bases unmatched to any gene: 12. Per germline, CDR1 MNHEY and CDR2 SMNVEV (reference sequence). CDR3 region: CASSPKGQGFSPQHF. In DNA form, the CDR3 reads TGTGCCAGCAGCCCTAAGGGACAGGGTTTTTCGCCCCAGCATTTT.

This clone showed up just a few times. The chain joins TRBV20-1 to TRBJ2-1; TRBD2 is a possible D gene (5 bases). The germline CDR1 and CDR2 sequences are DFQATT and SNEGSKA (reference sequence). V was pared by 5 bases and J by 7 bases, with 9 bases between. The CDR3 contains 11 residues. DNA for the CDR3: TGCAGTGCTGCGGGCCCGAATGAGCAGTTCTTC. Protein sequence: CSAAGPNEQFF.

The CDR3 loop reads CASSMGLPSNNEQFF. The CDR3, as DNA: TGTGCCAGTAGTATGGGCCTACCATCCAACAATGAGCAGTTCTTC. V gene TRBV19 combines with J gene TRBJ2-1; D ambiguous. The CDR3 has 15 residues. Germline-derived CDR1 and CDR2 are LNHDA and SQIVND (reference sequence). The V and J ends lost 3 bases and 5 bases respectively, with 14 bases between them.

The gene calls are TRBV5-1 and TRBJ1-2; 11 positions match TRBD1. Germline V gene data show CDR1 as SGHRS and CDR2 as YFSETQ. This CDR3 is built from 15 residues. V gave up 0 bases and J gave up 8 bases; unmatched junction bases: 6. The CDR3 DNA reads as TGCGCCAGCAGCTTGGAAGGACAGGGGGCGAGCGGCTACACCTTC. It translates to CASSLEGQGASGYTF.

The chain uses TRBV4-1 and TRBJ1-6; D is unclear. This CDR3 is 16 amino acids long. Trimming cost V 0 bases and J 0 bases, with 6 bases left between them. Germline CDR1 and CDR2: MGHRA and YSYEKL. The CDR3 loop reads CASSQDKSSYNSPLHF. CDR3 in DNA: TGCGCCAGCAGCCAAGATAAAAGCTCCTATAATTCACCCCTCCACTTT.

The sample holds one count of this clone. The chain joins TRBV6-2 or TRBV6-3 to TRBJ2-3; tentative D call: TRBD1 (6 bases). The germline gives CDR1 MNHEY, CDR2 SVGEGT. V lost 2 bases to trimming and J lost 2 bases, with 17 bases between them. The CDR3 totals 17 residues. The CDR3 nucleotides are TGTGCCAGCAGTTACGCCCAGGGGTTGGCCCTCACAGATACGCAGTATTTT. Amino acids: CASSYAQGLALTDTQYF.

V is TRBV19 and J is TRBJ2-7; a possible D gene is TRBD2 (5 bases). The CDR3 has 15 amino acids. Germline assignment: CDR1 LNHDA and CDR2 SQIVND (reference sequence). V lost 3 bases and J lost 2, with 14 bases in between. This CDR3 is CASSIVADGAYEQYF. DNA for the CDR3: TGTGCCAGTAGTATTGTCGCGGACGGGGCCTACGAGCAGTACTTC.